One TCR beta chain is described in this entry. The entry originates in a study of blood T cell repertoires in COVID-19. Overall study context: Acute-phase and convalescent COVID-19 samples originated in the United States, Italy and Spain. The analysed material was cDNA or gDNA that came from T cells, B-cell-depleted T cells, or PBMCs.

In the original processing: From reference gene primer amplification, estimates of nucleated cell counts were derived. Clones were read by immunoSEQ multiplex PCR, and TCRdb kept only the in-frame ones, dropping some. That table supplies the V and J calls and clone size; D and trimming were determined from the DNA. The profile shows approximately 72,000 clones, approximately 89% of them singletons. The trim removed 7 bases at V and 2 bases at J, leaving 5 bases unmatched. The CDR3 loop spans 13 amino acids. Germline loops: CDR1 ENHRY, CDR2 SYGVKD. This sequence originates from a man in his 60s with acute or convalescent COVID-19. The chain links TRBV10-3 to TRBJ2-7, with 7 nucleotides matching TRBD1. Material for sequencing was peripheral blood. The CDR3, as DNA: TGTGCCATCACGACAGGGTTGACCTACGAGCAGTACTTC. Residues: CAITTGLTYEQYF.